The 27 T cell receptor beta chains given below trace back to one sample, sequenced in a study of cytomegalovirus exposure and HLA in healthy donors. The PCR employed 60 Vbeta primers together with 13 Jbeta primers. Sequenced by immunoSEQ multiplex PCR; TCRdb stores in-frame clones only, minus some. Altogether about 83,000 clones are present, 81% being singletons, with the ten largest covering under 2%. Sample: PBMCs. The receptors were gathered from a woman younger than 45 in good health and CMV-seronegative.

This clone was found a few times. The same CDR3 is also encoded by other DNA sequences in this sample. The rearrangement joins TRBV7-2 to TRBJ2-1, with 12 bases lining up with TRBD2. V shed 5 bases, J shed 2 bases, and the junction held 4 bases outside the gene matches. Looked up from germline, CDR1 is SGHTA and CDR2 is FQGNSA. The CDR3 is made up of 16 amino acids. The DNA for the CDR3 is TGTGCCAGCAGCCCGCTAGCGGGAGGGACCTACAATGAGCAGTTCTTC. Translated: CASSPLAGGTYNEQFF.

Written as DNA, the CDR3 is TGTGCCAGCAGCGCTCAAAGACAGGGGGCAATGTACGAGCAGTACTTC. Encoded protein: CASSAQRQGAMYEQYF. The V call is TRBV5-6, the J call TRBJ2-7, with 10 bases that match TRBD1. Germline CDR1 SGHDT, CDR2 YYEEEE. This CDR3 has 16 residues. V shed 4 bases, J shed 4 bases, and the junction held 11 bases outside the gene matches.

The V call is TRBV6-1, the J call TRBJ1-5; 7 nucleotides align to TRBD1. Germline CDR1 reads MNHNS; CDR2 reads SASEGT. This CDR3 has 13 amino acids. V was pared by 5 bases and J by 5 bases, with 3 bases of the junction left unmatched. The CDR3 DNA follows: TGTGCCAGCAGTTGGGACAGAGATCAGCCCCAGCATTTT. Residues: CASSWDRDQPQHF.

The V call is TRBV28, the J call TRBJ2-1; 7 nucleotides line up with TRBD2. The germline V gene encodes CDR1 MDHEN and CDR2 SYDVKM. V gave up 10 bases and J gave up 9 bases; unmatched junction bases: 15. The CDR3 extends over 14 amino acids. CDR3 sequence reads: CAILPPGTNGEQFF. The CDR3 region has the DNA TGTGCCATCCTACCCCCCGGGACTAACGGTGAGCAGTTCTTC.

V and J are TRBV6-6 and TRBJ2-5; D possibly corresponds to TRBD2 (5 bases). The V and J ends lost 7 bases and 5 bases respectively, with 17 bases between them. CDR1 is MNHNY, CDR2 SVGAGI, per germline (reference sequence). This CDR3 comprises 14 residues. CDR3 in DNA: TGTGCCAGCAACCCACTAGGGAGCACGGAGACCCAGTACTTC. It codes for CASNPLGSTETQYF.

The chain carries TRBV5-1 and TRBJ2-1; D may be TRBD2 (6 bases). V dropped 0 bases and J dropped 4 bases, with 14 bases sitting between them. The V gene's germline CDR1 is SGHRS and CDR2 YFSETQ. The CDR3 length is 16 residues. For the CDR3, the DNA is TGCGCCAGCAGCTTGGGGACGGCGGGACTGTACAATGAGCAGTTCTTC. As protein: CASSLGTAGLYNEQFF.

The rearrangement joins TRBV5-1 to TRBJ2-2; 12 positions match TRBD2. Germline V CDR1 and CDR2: SGHRS, YFSETQ. The CDR3 has 17 residues. The trim removed 0 bases at V and 6 bases at J, leaving 6 bases unmatched. CDR3: CASSLGLAGVISGELFF. CDR3 bases: TGCGCCAGCAGCTTGGGACTAGCGGGAGTAATTTCCGGGGAGCTGTTTTTT.

The chain is built from TRBV6-6 and TRBJ2-3, with D unresolved. The germline V gene has CDR1 MNHNY and CDR2 SVGAGI (reference sequence). The CDR3 sequence is 13 residues long. Trimming cost V 5 bases and J 8 bases, with 14 bases left between them. Here the CDR3 reads CASSPDWVGTQYF. In DNA, the CDR3 is TGTGCCAGCAGTCCCGACTGGGTCGGTACGCAGTATTTT.

This clone was counted between two and nine times. J is TRBJ2-7 and V is TRBV6-5; 10 bases map to TRBD1. The length of the CDR3 is 15 residues. Germline-derived CDR1 and CDR2 are MNHEY and SVGAGI. J gave up 6 bases and V 6 bases, and 11 bases lay outside the gene matches. The DNA of the CDR3 is TGTGCCAGCAGCGATTCCGGGACAGGGGTCTCCGAGCAGTACTTC. Protein sequence: CASSDSGTGVSEQYF.

In DNA form, the CDR3 reads TGCGCCAGCAGCCAAGAAGGGGGGCTAGCGGGAAGCAGGTACGAGCAGTACTTC. It encodes CASSQEGGLAGSRYEQYF. The V and J genes are TRBV4-1 and TRBJ2-7; 9 bases agree with TRBD2. The V segment lost 0 bases and the J segment 4 bases; nucleotides outside the gene matches: 13. Germline V lookup: CDR1 MGHRA, CDR2 YSYEKL. The CDR3 loop spans 18 amino acids.

This sequence joins TRBV7-2 and TRBJ2-7, with 7 bases identical to TRBD1. The length of the CDR3 is 15 residues. J lost 0 bases, V lost 3 bases, and 5 bases had no gene match. CDR1 is SGHTA, CDR2 FQGNSA, per germline. The CDR3 nucleotides are TGTGCCAGCAGCTTTACGACAGGGAGCTCCTACGAGCAGTACTTC. Protein: CASSFTTGSSYEQYF. Using reference TRBV7-2 and TRBJ2-7 for the parts outside the CDR3, the full variable domain is GAGVSQSPSNKVTEKGKDVELRCDPISGHTALYWYRQSLGQGLEFLIYFQGNSAPDKSGLPSDRFSAERTGGSVSTLTIQRTQQEDSAVYLCASSFTTGSSYEQYFGPGTRLTVT.

CDR3 loop: CASSVVPGWDSEAFF. DNA of the CDR3: TGTGCCAGTAGTGTCGTCCCGGGGTGGGACTCTGAAGCTTTCTTT. The genes are TRBV19 and TRBJ1-1; D is perhaps TRBD1 (5 bases). Germline V gene data show CDR1 as LNHDA and CDR2 as SQIVND (reference sequence). The CDR3 extends over 15 amino acids. V was clipped by 5 bases and J by 6 bases, with 19 bases between them. The full variable domain, with the rest looked up from reference TRBV19 and TRBJ1-1, is DGGITQSPKYLFRKEGQNVTLSCEQNLNHDAMYWYRQDPGQGLRLIYYSQIVNDFQKGDIAEGYSVSREKKESFPLTVTSAQKNPTAFYLCASSVVPGWDSEAFFGQGTRLTVV.

V is TRBV6-5 and J is TRBJ2-3; D perhaps matches TRBD2 (6 bases). Germline lookup yields CDR1 MNHEY and CDR2 SVGAGI. The CDR3 is 13 residues long. V was pared by 9 bases and J by 2 bases, with 12 bases between. DNA of the CDR3: TGTGCCAGAGCGGGTTGTTACACAGATACGCAGTATTTT. Residues: CARAGCYTDTQYF.

The V gene is TRBV28, the J gene TRBJ2-6; D might be TRBD2 (5 bases). Per germline, CDR1 MDHEN and CDR2 SYDVKM. Deletions cut 7 bases from V and 4 bases from J, with 14 bases between. The CDR3 runs to 15 residues. The CDR3 sequence is CASTLSGIGANVLTF. The CDR3 nucleotides are TGTGCCAGCACCCTCTCCGGGATCGGGGCCAACGTCCTGACTTTC.

This clone was found a few times. The V call is TRBV2, the J call TRBJ2-7, with 9 bases aligning to TRBD2. The CDR3 runs 15 residues. Germline assignment: CDR1 SNHLY and CDR2 FYNNEI. The junction had 13 bases not matched to a gene; V was cut back by 6 bases and J by 7 bases. The CDR3 sequence is CASSRWASGKGEQYF. CDR3 DNA: TGTGCCAGCAGCCGGTGGGCTAGCGGGAAGGGTGAGCAGTACTTC.

The chain links TRBV28 to TRBJ2-1, with TRBD2 matching 7 bases. Germline V lookup: CDR1 MDHEN, CDR2 SYDVKM. The CDR3 runs to 11 residues. V was pared by 8 bases and J by 9 bases, with 4 bases of the junction left unmatched. CDR3 nucleotide sequence: TGTGCCAGCGGGAGGGCATTTGAGCAGTTCTTC. Translation gives CASGRAFEQFF.

This sequence joins TRBV28 and TRBJ2-5; tentatively, D is TRBD2 (5 bases). The J call may be incorrect, as the DNA end agrees better with TRBJ2-7. This CDR3 is built from 13 residues. Looked up from germline, CDR1 is MDHEN and CDR2 is SYDVKM. CDR3 sequence reads: CASSTSTRSEQYF. Written as DNA, the CDR3 is TGTGCCAGCAGTACTTCCACTAGGTCCGAGCAGTACTTC.

Here the CDR3 reads CSATSNTEAFF. The CDR3 DNA reads as TGCAGTGCTACCTCCAACACTGAAGCTTTCTTT. The rearrangement links TRBV20-1 to TRBJ1-1; D remains ambiguous. There are 11 residues in the CDR3. Trimming left V 4 bases short and J 2 bases short, with 5 bases between. Germline V gene lookup returns CDR1 DFQATT and CDR2 SNEGSKA (reference sequence).

CDR3 region: CASREGQGGHYEQYF. CDR3 DNA: TGTGCCAGCCGGGAGGGACAGGGGGGGCACTACGAGCAGTACTTC. The rearrangement uses TRBV2 and TRBJ2-7; 11 nucleotides agree with TRBD1. The CDR3 is 15 amino acids. Germline assignment: CDR1 SNHLY and CDR2 FYNNEI. The J segment lost 3 bases and the V segment lost 8 bases, leaving 9 bases of the junction unmatched.

The chain recombines TRBV18 with TRBJ1-6; 8 positions match TRBD1. The CDR3 is made up of 17 amino acids. Germline V lookup: CDR1 KGHSH, CDR2 LQKENI. With V trimmed by 2 bases and J by 8 bases, 11 bases remained unmatched. The CDR3 loop is CASSPFGQGLGDSPLHF. The CDR3, as DNA: TGTGCCAGCTCACCATTTGGACAGGGATTGGGTGATTCACCCCTCCACTTT.

V usage is TRBV10-2 and J usage is TRBJ2-7, with D perhaps matching TRBD2 (5 bases). Germline CDR1 WSHSY, CDR2 SAAADI. There are 12 residues in the CDR3. The V end lost 2 bases, the J end lost 6 bases, and 8 bases lay between the germline ends. The CDR3 nucleotides are TGCGCCAGCAGTGAGGGGAGCCGCGAGCAGTACTTC. Its protein is CASSEGSREQYF.

This clone was picked up a small number of times. J is TRBJ2-1 and V is TRBV28; no definite D call. The V gene's germline CDR1 is MDHEN and CDR2 SYDVKM. The CDR3 is 9 residues long. The V and J ends lost 11 bases and 7 bases respectively, with 6 bases between them. In DNA, the CDR3 is TGTGCCCCTACGAATGAGCAGTTCTTC. Translated: CAPTNEQFF.

The V call is TRBV30, the J call TRBJ2-2; 9 nucleotides match TRBD2. This CDR3 has 17 amino acids. Germline V gene data show CDR1 as GTSNPN and CDR2 as SVGIG (reference sequence). V trimming: 2 bases; J trimming: 1 base; junction bases outside the gene matches: 8. The DNA of the CDR3 is TGTGCCTGGAGTAGAGGGCGACTAGCGGAGAACACCGGGGAGCTGTTTTTT. Residues: CAWSRGRLAENTGELFF.

This rearrangement joins TRBV28 to TRBJ2-3; 7 bases align to TRBD2. V was clipped by 5 bases and J by 1 base; unmatched bases: 9. The CDR3 spans 16 residues. CDR1 MDHEN and CDR2 SYDVKM come from the germline V gene. The CDR3 DNA is TGTGCCAGCAGTACCCCCGGTCTAGCGGGCACAGATACGCAGTATTTT. It encodes CASSTPGLAGTDTQYF.

J is TRBJ2-1 and V is TRBV28; D unclear. The CDR3 is 15 residues long. The V gene's germline CDR1 is MDHEN and CDR2 SYDVKM. Deletions cut 6 bases from V and 0 bases from J, with 12 bases between. CDR3 in amino acids: CASSPIAPSYNEQFF. CDR3 DNA: TGTGCCAGCAGCCCAATAGCACCCTCCTACAATGAGCAGTTCTTC.

The CDR3 coding sequence is TGTGCCAGCAGTTTGGCCCTAGGGGGCGCCCGATCCTACGAGCAGTACTTC. This codes for CASSLALGGARSYEQYF. J is TRBJ2-7 and V is TRBV28; 7 bases align to TRBD1. The CDR3 spans 17 residues. The germline gives CDR1 MDHEN, CDR2 SYDVKM. With 3 bases clipped from V and 1 base from J, the junction kept 12 bases outside the gene matches. Filled out from reference TRBV28 and TRBJ2-7, the complete variable domain reads DVKVTQSSRYLVKRTGEKVFLECVQDMDHENMFWYRQDPGLGLRLIYFSYDVKMKEKGDIPEGYSVSREKKERFSLILESASTNQTSMYLCASSLALGGARSYEQYFGPGTRLTVT.

The V call is TRBV10-3, the J call TRBJ2-1, with D perhaps matching TRBD1 (6 bases). The CDR3 loop spans 13 amino acids. From germline, CDR1 is ENHRY and CDR2 SYGVKD. Trimming took 6 bases from V and 5 from J, leaving 11 bases between them. The CDR3 loop reads CAIRKDSDNEQFF. The CDR3 coding sequence is TGTGCCATCAGGAAGGACAGTGACAATGAGCAGTTCTTC.